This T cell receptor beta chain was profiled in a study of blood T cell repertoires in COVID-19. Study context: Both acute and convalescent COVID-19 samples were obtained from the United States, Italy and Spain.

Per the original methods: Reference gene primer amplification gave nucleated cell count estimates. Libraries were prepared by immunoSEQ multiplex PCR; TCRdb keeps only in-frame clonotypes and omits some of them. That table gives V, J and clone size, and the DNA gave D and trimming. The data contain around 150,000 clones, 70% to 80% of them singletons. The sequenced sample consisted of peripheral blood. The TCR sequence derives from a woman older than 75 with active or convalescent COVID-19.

The CDR3 sequence is CASSPTGGLYGYTF. The CDR3 region has the DNA TGCGCCAGCAGCCCGACAGGGGGTTTATATGGCTACACCTTC. The rearrangement uses TRBV4-3 and TRBJ1-2; 9 nucleotides agree with TRBD1. Per the germline V gene, CDR1 is LGHNA and CDR2 is YSLEER. CDR3 length: 14 residues. V lost 4 bases, J lost 5 bases, and 5 bases stayed unmatched.